A single TCR beta chain is shown here with its context. Data came from immunoSEQ multiplex PCR; TCRdb stores just in-frame clones and leaves some out. The data show fewer than 120,000 clones, around 80% seen once. V was pared by 5 bases and J by 3 bases, with 8 bases between. The length of the CDR3 is 12 residues. This entry is derived from a study of blood T cell repertoires in COVID-19. This TCR derives from a woman aged 80 or over with acute or convalescent COVID-19. The genes are TRBV12-3 or TRBV12-4 and TRBJ2-7; maybe TRBD1 (5 bases). What was sequenced was peripheral blood. CDR3 amino acids: CASSKTDYEQYF. DNA of the CDR3: TGTGCCAGCAGTAAGACAGACTACGAGCAGTACTTC.